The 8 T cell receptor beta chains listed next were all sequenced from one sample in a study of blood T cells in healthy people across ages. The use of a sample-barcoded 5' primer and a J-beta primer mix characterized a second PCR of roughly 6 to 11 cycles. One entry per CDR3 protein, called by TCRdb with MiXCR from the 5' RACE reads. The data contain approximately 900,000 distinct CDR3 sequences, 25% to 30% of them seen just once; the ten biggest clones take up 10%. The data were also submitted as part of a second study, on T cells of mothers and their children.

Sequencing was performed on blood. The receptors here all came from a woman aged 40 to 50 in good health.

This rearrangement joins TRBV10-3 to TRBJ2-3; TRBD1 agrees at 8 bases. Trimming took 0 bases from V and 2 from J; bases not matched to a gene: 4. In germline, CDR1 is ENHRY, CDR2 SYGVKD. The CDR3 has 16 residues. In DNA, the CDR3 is TGTGCCATCAGTGAGTCAACAGGGGGATCCACAGATACGCAGTATTTT. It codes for CAISESTGGSTDTQYF.

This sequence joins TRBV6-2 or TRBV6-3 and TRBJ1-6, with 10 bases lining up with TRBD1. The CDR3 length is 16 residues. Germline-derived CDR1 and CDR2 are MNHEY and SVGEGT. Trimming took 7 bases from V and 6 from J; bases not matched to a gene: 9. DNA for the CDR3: TGTGCCAGCACGACTCCGGGACAGGGGCCTAATTCACCCCTCCACTTT. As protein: CASTTPGQGPNSPLHF.

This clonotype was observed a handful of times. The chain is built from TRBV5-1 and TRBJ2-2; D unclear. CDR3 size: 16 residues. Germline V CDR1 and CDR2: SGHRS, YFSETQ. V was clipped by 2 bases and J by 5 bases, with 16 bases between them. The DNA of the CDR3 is TGCGCCAGCAGCTTAGACGGCGGACGTGTGACCGGGGAGCTGTTTTTT. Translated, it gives CASSLDGGRVTGELFF.

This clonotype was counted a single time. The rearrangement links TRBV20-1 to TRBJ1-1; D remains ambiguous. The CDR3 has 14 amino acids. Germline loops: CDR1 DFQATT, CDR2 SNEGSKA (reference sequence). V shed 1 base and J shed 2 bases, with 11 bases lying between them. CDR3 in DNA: TGCAGTGCTAGAGGGGTTCGGGGAAACACTGAAGCTTTCTTT. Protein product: CSARGVRGNTEAFF.

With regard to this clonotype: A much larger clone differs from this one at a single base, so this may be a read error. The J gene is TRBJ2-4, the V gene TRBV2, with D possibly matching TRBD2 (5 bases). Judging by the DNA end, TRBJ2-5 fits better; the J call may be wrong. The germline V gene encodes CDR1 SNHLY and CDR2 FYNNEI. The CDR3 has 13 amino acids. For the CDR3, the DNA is TGTGCCAGCAGCATGGGAGAGGAAGAGACCCAGTACTTC. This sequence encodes CASSMGEEETQYF.

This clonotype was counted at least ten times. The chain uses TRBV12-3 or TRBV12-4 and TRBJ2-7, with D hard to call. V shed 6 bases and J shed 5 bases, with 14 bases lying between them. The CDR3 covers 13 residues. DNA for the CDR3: TGTGCCAGCAGAAATCAGGCGTTACACGAGCAGTACTTC. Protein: CASRNQALHEQYF.

The CDR3 bases are TGTGCCAGTAGCCGACTAGTAGCCCCCTACGAGCAGTACTTC. Its protein product is CASSRLVAPYEQYF. The chain joins TRBV28 to TRBJ2-7; tentative D call: TRBD2 (6 bases). The CDR3 length is 14 residues. Trimming cost V 9 bases and J 2 bases, with 17 bases left between them. From germline, CDR1 is MDHEN and CDR2 SYDVKM. Together with reference TRBV28 and TRBJ2-7, the CDR3 gives the full variable domain: DVKVTQSSRYLVKRTGEKVFLECVQDMDHENMFWYRQDPGLGLRLIYFSYDVKMKEKGDIPEGYSVSREKKERFSLILESASTNQTSMYLCASSRLVAPYEQYFGPGTRLTVT.

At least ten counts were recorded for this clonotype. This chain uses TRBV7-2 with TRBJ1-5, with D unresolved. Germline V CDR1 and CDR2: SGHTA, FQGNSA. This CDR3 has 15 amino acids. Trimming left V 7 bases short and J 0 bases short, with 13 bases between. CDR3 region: CASTLVGYSNQPQHF. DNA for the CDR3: TGTGCCAGCACCCTGGTTGGGTATAGCAATCAGCCCCAGCATTTT.